The next 7 T cell receptor beta chains were all read from a single sample in a study of T-cell memory formation after mild COVID-19. TCRdb reanalysed the 5' RACE reads using MiXCR and keeps one entry per CDR3 protein. The profile covers 350,000 to 500,000 distinct CDR3 sequences, with 20% to 25% appearing a single time and less than 15% taken by the ten largest. The sequencing sample was made of PBMCs or a T cell subset sorted from them (not recorded which). These receptors originate from an adult woman who had mild COVID-19 (a few samples of this study predate the infection). Cell type and time point are not known.

This clonotype was detected a few times. The chain carries TRBV5-6 and TRBJ2-1, with 7 bases identical to TRBD1. This CDR3 spans 14 amino acids. Germline assignment: CDR1 SGHDT and CDR2 YYEEEE. J gave up 4 bases and V 3 bases, and 4 bases lay outside the gene matches. The CDR3 here is CASSSWDRYNEQFF. The CDR3 nucleotides read TGTGCCAGCAGCTCTTGGGACAGATACAATGAGCAGTTCTTC.

This chain uses TRBV12-3 or TRBV12-4 with TRBJ1-4, with D tentatively TRBD1 (5 bases). The CDR3 runs 16 residues. V was clipped by 6 bases and J by 5 bases, with 19 bases between them. Here the CDR3 DNA reads TGTGCCAGCAGCGCCTACCCCGGGACTCGGAATGAAAAACTGTTTTTT. It codes for CASSAYPGTRNEKLFF.

J is TRBJ2-4 and V is TRBV12-3 or TRBV12-4; 8 bases align to TRBD1. The V gene end was trimmed by 7 bases and the J gene end by 3 bases; junction bases not matched to a gene: 2. The CDR3 sequence is 13 residues long. CDR3 amino acids: CASKQGGKNIQYF. The CDR3, as DNA: TGTGCCAGCAAACAGGGGGGCAAAAACATTCAGTACTTC.

This clonotype was recorded a few times. The rearrangement joins TRBV7-2 to TRBJ2-5; possibly TRBD2 for D (6 bases). CDR1 is SGHTA and CDR2 is FQGNSA in the germline V gene. Trimming left V 4 bases short and J 4 bases short, with 16 bases between. The CDR3 is 15 residues long. This CDR3 is CASSSRRRGGETQYF. The CDR3 nucleotides read TGTGCCAGCAGCTCCCGACGAAGGGGAGGAGAGACCCAGTACTTC.

The chain recombines TRBV6-2 or TRBV6-3 with TRBJ2-1; unclear D gene. The V end lost 2 bases, the J end lost 8 bases, and 16 bases lay between the germline ends. Per the germline V gene, CDR1 is MNHEY and CDR2 is SVGEGT. The CDR3 length is 15 residues. CDR3 DNA sequence: TGTGCCAGCAGTTACAGCTATGGCGAATGGGATGAGCAGTTCTTC. Its translation: CASSYSYGEWDEQFF.

The chain couples TRBV20-1 to TRBJ2-7, with 11 bases aligning to TRBD2. Germline V gene lookup returns CDR1 DFQATT and CDR2 SNEGSKA (reference sequence). This CDR3 comprises 13 residues. Trimming at V came to 6 bases and at J to 3 bases, leaving 4 bases not matched to a gene. The CDR3 coding sequence is TGCAGTGCCGGGACTAGCGGAGTCTACGAGCAGTACTTC. Residues: CSAGTSGVYEQYF.

The chain recombines TRBV27 with TRBJ1-1; no firm D call. This CDR3 has 13 residues. Trimming cost V 8 bases and J 0 bases, with 10 bases left between them. Germline CDR1 is MNHEY and CDR2 is SMNVEV (reference sequence). This CDR3 reads CASGVLMNTEAFF. CDR3 coding DNA: TGTGCCAGCGGGGTCCTTATGAACACTGAAGCTTTCTTT.